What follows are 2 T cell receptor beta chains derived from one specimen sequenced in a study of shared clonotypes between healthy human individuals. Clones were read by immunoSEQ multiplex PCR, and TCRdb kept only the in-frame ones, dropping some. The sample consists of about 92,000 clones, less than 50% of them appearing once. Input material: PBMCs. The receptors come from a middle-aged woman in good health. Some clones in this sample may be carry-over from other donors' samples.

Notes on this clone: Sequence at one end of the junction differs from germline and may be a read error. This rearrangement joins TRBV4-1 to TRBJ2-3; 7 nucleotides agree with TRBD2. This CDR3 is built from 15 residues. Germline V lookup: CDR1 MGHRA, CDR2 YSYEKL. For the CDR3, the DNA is TGTGCCAGCAGCTCAGAACTGGGGGGGACGGATACGCAGTATTTT. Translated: CASSSELGGTDTQYF.

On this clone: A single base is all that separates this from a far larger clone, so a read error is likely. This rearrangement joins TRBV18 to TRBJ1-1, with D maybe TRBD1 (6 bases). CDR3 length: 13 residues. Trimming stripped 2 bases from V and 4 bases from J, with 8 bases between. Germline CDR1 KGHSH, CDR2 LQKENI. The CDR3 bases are TGTGCCAGCTCACCAAGGGGGGGCACTGAAGCTTTCTTT. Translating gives CASSPRGGTEAFF.